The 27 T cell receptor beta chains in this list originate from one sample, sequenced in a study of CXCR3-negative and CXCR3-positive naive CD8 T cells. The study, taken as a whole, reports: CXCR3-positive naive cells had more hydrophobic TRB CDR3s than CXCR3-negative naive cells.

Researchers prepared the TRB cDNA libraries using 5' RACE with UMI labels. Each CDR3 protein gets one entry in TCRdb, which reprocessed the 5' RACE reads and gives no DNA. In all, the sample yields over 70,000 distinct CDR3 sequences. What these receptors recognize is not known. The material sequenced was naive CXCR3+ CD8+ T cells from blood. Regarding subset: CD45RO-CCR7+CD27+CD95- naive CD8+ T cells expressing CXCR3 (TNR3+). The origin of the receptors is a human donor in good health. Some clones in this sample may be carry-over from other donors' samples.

This chain's CDR3 is CASSFLVSWGSTDTQYF. The V call is TRBV28, the J call TRBJ2-3; the D gene TCRdb calls, TRBD1, cannot be checked with no DNA. Germline V CDR1 and CDR2: MDHEN, SYDVKM. The CDR3 contains 17 residues.

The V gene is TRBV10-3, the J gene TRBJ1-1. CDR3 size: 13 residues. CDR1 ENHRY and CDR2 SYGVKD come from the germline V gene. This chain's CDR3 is CAISEGLHTEAFF.

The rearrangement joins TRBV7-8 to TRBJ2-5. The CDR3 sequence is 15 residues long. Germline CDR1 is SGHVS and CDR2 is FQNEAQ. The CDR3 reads CASSLAGDTQETQYF.

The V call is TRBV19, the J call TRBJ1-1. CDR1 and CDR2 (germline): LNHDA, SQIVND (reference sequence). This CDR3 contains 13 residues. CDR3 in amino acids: CASSIYGNTEAFF.

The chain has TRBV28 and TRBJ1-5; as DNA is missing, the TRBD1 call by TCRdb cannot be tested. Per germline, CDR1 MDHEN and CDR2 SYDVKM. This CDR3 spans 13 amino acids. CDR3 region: CASTRGGSQPQHF.

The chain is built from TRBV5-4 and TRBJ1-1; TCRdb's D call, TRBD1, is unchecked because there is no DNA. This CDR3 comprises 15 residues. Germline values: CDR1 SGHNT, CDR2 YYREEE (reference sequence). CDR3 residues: CASSPDSRGNTEAFF.

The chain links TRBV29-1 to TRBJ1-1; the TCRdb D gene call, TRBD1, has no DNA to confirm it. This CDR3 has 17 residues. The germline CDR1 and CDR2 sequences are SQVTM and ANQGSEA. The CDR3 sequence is CSVVGVPGQLMNTEAFF.

CDR3 residues: CATSRDRGGPEQFF. The chain links TRBV15 to TRBJ2-1. The germline V gene has CDR1 LNHNV and CDR2 YYDKDF (reference sequence). This CDR3 is built from 14 residues.

CDR3 loop: CAWSPAISRGYTF. The chain has TRBV30 and TRBJ1-2. This CDR3 has 13 amino acids. CDR1 GTSNPN and CDR2 SVGIG come from the germline V gene (reference sequence).

The CDR3 loop is CASSLSLDREKETQYF. The chain has TRBV13 and TRBJ2-5; TCRdb outputs TRBD1, but without DNA this stays unchecked. The CDR3 sequence is 16 residues long. The germline gives CDR1 PRHDT, CDR2 FYEKMQ (reference sequence).

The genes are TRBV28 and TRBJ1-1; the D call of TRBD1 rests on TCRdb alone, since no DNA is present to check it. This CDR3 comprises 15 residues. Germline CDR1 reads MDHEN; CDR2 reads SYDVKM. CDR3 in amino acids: CASSIIETENTEAFF.

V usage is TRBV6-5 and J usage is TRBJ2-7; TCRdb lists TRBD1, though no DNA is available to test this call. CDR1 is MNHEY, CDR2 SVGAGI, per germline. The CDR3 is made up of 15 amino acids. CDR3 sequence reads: CASSYSGQHSCEQYF.

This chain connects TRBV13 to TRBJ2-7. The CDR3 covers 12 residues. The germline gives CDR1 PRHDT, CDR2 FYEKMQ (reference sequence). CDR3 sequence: CASSRGSYEQYF.

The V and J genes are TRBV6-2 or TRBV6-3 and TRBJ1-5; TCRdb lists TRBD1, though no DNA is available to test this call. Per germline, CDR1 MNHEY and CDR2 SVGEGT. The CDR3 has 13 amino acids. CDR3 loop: CASSSNRGQPQHF.

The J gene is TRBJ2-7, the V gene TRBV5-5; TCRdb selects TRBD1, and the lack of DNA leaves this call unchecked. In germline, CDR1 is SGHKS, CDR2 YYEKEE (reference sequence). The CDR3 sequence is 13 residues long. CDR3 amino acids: CASSSDRGTEQYF.

The CDR3 loop reads CATSGVTSSLTDTQYF. The chain couples TRBV15 to TRBJ2-3; no DNA is available, so the TRBD2 call from TCRdb remains unchecked. Germline V lookup: CDR1 LNHNV, CDR2 YYDKDF (reference sequence). CDR3 length: 16 amino acids.

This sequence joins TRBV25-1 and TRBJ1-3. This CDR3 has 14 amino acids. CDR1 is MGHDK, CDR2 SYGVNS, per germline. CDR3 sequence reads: CASSEEQTGNTIYF.

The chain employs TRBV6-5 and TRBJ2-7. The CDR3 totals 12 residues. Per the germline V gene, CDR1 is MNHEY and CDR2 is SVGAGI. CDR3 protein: CASLDQDYEQYF.

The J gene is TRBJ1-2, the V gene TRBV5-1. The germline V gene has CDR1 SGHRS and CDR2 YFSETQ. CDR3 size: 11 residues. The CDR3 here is CASRISDGYTF.

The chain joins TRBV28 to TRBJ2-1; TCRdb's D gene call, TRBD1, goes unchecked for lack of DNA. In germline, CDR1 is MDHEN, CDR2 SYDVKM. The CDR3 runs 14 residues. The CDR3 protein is CASSPSGANNEQFF.

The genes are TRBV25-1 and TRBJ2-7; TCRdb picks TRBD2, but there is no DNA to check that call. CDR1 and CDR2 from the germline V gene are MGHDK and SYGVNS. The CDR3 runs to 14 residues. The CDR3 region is CASSGKGLAYEQYF.

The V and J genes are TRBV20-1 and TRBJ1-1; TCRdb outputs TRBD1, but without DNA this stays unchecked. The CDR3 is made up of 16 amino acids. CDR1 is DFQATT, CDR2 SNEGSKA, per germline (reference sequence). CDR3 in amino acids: CSARNRVGGMNTEAFF.

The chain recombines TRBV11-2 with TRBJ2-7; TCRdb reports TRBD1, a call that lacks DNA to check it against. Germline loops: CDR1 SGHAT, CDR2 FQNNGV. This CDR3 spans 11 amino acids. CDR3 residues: CASTEGQAGYF.

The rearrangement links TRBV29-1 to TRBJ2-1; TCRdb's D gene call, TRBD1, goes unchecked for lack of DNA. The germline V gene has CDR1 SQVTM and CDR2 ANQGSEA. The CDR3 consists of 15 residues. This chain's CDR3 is CSVSLRDRGTNEQFF.

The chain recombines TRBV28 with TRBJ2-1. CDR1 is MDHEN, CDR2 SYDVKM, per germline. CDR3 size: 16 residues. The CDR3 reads CASSSQSGSSYNEQFF.

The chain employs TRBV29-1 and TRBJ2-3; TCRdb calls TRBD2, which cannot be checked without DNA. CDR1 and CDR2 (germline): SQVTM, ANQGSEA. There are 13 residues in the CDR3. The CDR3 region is CSVGGGSTDTQYF.

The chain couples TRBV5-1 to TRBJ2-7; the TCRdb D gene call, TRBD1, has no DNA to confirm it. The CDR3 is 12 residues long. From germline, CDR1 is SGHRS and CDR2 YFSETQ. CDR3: CASSLNRGEQYF. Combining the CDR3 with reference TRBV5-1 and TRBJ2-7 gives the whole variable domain KAGVTQTPRYLIKTRGQQVTLSCSPISGHRSVSWYQQTPGQGLQFLFEYFSETQRNKGNFPGRFSGRQFSNSRSEMNVSTLELGDSALYLCASSLNRGEQYFGPGTRLTVT.